The present TCR beta chain was sequenced within a study of long-term antiretroviral therapy in people with HIV. Survey level was the resolution at which the v3.0 immunoSEQ assay ran. A target of about 35,000-55,000 T-cell genomes per sample was set for sequencing. Sequenced by immunoSEQ multiplex PCR; TCRdb stores in-frame clones only, minus some. Of 15,000 to 20,000 clones listed, 70% to 80% are singletons. V dropped 0 bases and J dropped 1 base, with 15 bases sitting between them. CDR3 length equals 17 residues. Germline CDR1 reads SGDLS; CDR2 reads YYNGEE. This sequence was found in a young man with HIV. The sample in question was unsorted PBMCs, obtained at the start of antiretroviral therapy. The chain links TRBV9 to TRBJ2-3; the D gene is possibly TRBD2 (5 bases). In DNA form, the CDR3 reads TGTGCCAGCAGCGTAGGTTGGGCTCCGGAGGGCACAGATACGCAGTATTTT. It codes for CASSVGWAPEGTDTQYF.